This TCR beta chain was documented in a study of vaccination and CD4 T cells after COVID-19. Germline CDR1 DFQATT, CDR2 SNEGSKA (reference sequence). The V and J ends lost 1 base and 3 bases respectively, with 8 bases between them. The CDR3 is made up of 13 amino acids. Specified treatment: roughly ten-day PBMC culture with coronavirus spike peptide pools or control peptides (ViraFEST assay). IL-2 (around 10 IU/ml) and peptide pools (roughly 10 ug/ml) were added to cultures of around 2.1 million PBMCs per well. Study observations and caveats: Data came from relatively few convalescent patients and lacked early post-infection timepoints.

On this clonotype itself: The target antigen is unknown.

With the Oncomine TCR Beta short-read assay, DNA from cultured CD4+ T cells was sequenced. CD4+ T cells were cultured, and genomic DNA was extracted from them. TCRdb redid the calling of the PCR reads with MiXCR, one entry per CDR3 protein. The repertoire consists of more than 3,500 distinct CDR3 sequences, with 15% to 20% occurring once and the leading ten covering roughly a fifth. Sequenced sample: CD4+ T cells from blood, cultured in vitro. This TCR derives from a human donor who had recovered from COVID-19. This chain joins TRBV20-1 and TRBJ2-3, with D unclear. The CDR3 coding sequence is TGCAGTGCTAGAGTCGGTGGTACAGATACGCAGTATTTT. This gives the protein CSARVGGTDTQYF.